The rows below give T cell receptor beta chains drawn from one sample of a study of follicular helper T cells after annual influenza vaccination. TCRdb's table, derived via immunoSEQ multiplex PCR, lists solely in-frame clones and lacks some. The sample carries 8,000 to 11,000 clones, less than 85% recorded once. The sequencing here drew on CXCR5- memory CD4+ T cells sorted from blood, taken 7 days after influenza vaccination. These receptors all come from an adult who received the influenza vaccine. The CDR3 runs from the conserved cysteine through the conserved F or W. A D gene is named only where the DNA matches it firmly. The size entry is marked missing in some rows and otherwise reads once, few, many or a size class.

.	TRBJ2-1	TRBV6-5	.	CASSYSVARTYNEQFF	TGTGCCAGCAGTTACTCCGTAGCCCGAACCTACAATGAGCAGTTCTTC
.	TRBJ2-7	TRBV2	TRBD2	CASSGLAGVSYEQYF	TGTGCCAGCAGTGGACTAGCGGGGGTGTCCTACGAGCAGTACTTC
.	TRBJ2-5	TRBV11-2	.	CASSLRGDGETQYF	TGTGCCAGCAGCTTAAGAGGTGATGGTGAGACCCAGTACTTC
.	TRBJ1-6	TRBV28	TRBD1	CASSYPRTGNSPLHF	TGTGCCAGCAGCTACCCCCGGACAGGGAATTCACCCCTCCACTTT
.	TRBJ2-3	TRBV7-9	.	CASSLQGSDTQYF	TGTGCCAGCAGCCTACAGGGTTCAGATACGCAGTATTTT
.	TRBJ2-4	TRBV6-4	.	CASGLEVGKNIQYF	TGTGCCAGCGGCTTGGAAGTGGGCAAAAACATTCAGTACTTC
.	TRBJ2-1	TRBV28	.	CASSIPPGRRGQYNEQFF	TGTGCCAGCAGTATCCCGCCTGGGAGGCGGGGGCAGTACAATGAGCAGTTCTTC
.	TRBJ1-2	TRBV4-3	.	CASSQGRQGLGYTF	TGCGCCAGCAGCCAAGGGCGGCAGGGGCTAGGCTACACCTTC
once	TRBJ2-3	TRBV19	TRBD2	CASSMGGLAGTQYF	TGTGCCAGTAGTATGGGGGGACTAGCAGGTACGCAGTATTTT
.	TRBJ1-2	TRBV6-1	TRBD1	CASQHPGGANYGYTF	TGTGCCAGCCAACATCCAGGGGGCGCGAACTATGGCTACACCTTC
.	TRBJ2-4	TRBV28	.	CASRRGGLNIQYF	TGTGCCAGCAGAAGGGGTGGATTAAACATTCAGTACTTC
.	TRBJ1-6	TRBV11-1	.	CASSLSGGDSPLHF	TGTGCCAGCAGCTTAAGTGGCGGGGATTCACCCCTCCACTTT
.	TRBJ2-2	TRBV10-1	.	CASNPKGLITGELFF	TGCGCCAGCAATCCTAAGGGGCTTATCACCGGGGAGCTGTTTTTT
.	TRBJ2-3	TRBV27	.	CASRKNPTTTTDTQYF	TGTGCCAGCAGGAAAAACCCCACAACCACCACGGATACGCAGTATTTT
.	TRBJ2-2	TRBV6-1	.	CAVTGANTGELFF	TGTGCCGTAACAGGCGCGAACACCGGGGAGCTGTTTTTT
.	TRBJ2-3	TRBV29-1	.	CSVVGGTRTDTQYF	TGCAGCGTTGTTGGCGGTACCCGCACAGATACGCAGTATTTT
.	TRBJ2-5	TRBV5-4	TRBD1	CASSPGQAQETQYF	TGTGCCAGCAGCCCTGGACAGGCCCAAGAGACCCAGTACTTC
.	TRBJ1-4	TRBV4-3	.	CASSQRTVGNEKLFF	TGCGCCAGCAGCCAACGGACCGTCGGTAATGAAAAACTGTTTTTT
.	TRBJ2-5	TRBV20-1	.	CSAPREERQYF	TGCAGTGCTCCCAGGGAGGAAAGACAGTACTTC
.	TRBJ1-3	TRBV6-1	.	CASSEGFHSSGNTIYF	TGTGCCAGCAGTGAAGGGTTCCACAGCTCTGGAAACACCATATATTTT
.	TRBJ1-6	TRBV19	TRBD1	CASSTGQGISSPLHF	TGTGCCAGTAGCACCGGACAGGGGATCAGTTCACCCCTCCACTTT
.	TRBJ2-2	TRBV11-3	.	CASSPKGDTGELFF	TGTGCCAGCAGCCCTAAGGGGGACACCGGGGAGCTGTTTTTT
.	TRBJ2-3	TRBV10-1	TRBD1	CASSESMVGTGGRGTDTQYF	TGCGCCAGCAGTGAGTCAATGGTCGGGACAGGGGGCCGGGGCACAGATACGCAGTATTTT
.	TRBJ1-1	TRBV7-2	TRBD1	CASSPRTGNTEAFF	TGTGCCAGCAGCCCAAGGACAGGGAACACTGAAGCTTTCTTT
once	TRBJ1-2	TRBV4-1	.	CASSRPDTYYGYTF	TGCGCCAGCAGCCGGCCCGACACGTACTATGGCTACACCTTC
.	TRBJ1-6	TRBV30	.	CAWSVRGGGSSYNSPLHF	TGTGCCTGGAGTGTACGAGGGGGGGGAAGCTCCTATAATTCACCCCTCCACTTT
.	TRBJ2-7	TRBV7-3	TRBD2	CASSFGGSYEQYF	TGTGCCAGCAGCTTCGGGGGGTCCTACGAGCAGTACTTC
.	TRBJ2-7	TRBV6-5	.	CASSYVGYEQYF	TGTGCCAGCAGTTACGTAGGGTACGAGCAGTACTTC
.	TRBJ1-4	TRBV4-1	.	CASSQTGVGANEKLFF	TGCGCCAGCAGCCAAACGGGGGTTGGAGCTAATGAAAAACTGTTTTTT
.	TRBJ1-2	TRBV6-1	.	CASCRDPRNYGYTF	TGTGCCAGCTGTCGGGACCCCAGGAACTATGGCTACACCTTC
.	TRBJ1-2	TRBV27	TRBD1	CASSYLGTESSYGYTF	TGTGCCAGCAGTTATCTGGGGACAGAATCTTCCTATGGCTACACCTTC
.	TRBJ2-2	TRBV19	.	CATPGRSNTGELFF	TGTGCCACTCCGGGGAGGTCTAACACCGGGGAGCTGTTTTTT
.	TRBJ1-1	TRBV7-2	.	CASSLGQNTEAFF	TGTGCCAGCAGCTTAGGACAGAACACTGAAGCTTTCTTT
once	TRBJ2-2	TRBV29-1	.	CSVDPTVNTGELFF	TGCAGCGTTGACCCGACAGTGAACACCGGGGAGCTGTTTTTT
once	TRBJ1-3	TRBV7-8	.	CASSQGYTIYF	TGTGCCAGCAGTCAGGGTTACACCATATATTTT
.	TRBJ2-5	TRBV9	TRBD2	CASSPLFIAGEQETQYF	TGTGCCAGCAGCCCCCTCTTTATAGCGGGGGAACAAGAGACCCAGTACTTC
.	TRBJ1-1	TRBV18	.	CASSPMGRKAFF	TGTGCCAGCTCACCAATGGGCAGGAAAGCTTTCTTT
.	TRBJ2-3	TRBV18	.	CASSPLLTDTQYF	TGTGCCAGCTCACCACTCCTCACAGATACGCAGTATTTT
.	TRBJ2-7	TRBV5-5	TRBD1	CASSFYRGNEQYF	TGTGCCAGCAGCTTTTACAGGGGAAACGAGCAGTACTTC
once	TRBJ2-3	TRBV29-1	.	CSGQALVGTDTQYF	TGCAGCGGCCAGGCGCTAGTGGGCACAGATACGCAGTATTTT
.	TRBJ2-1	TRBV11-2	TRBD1	CASSQQGQYNEQFF	TGTGCCAGCAGCCAACAGGGGCAATACAATGAGCAGTTCTTC
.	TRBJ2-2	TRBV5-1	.	CASSSIGRLNTGELFF	TGCGCCAGCAGTTCCATCGGACGTTTGAACACCGGGGAGCTGTTTTTT
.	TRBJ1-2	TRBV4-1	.	CASSQPRYGYTF	TGCGCCAGCAGCCAGCCTCGCTATGGCTACACCTTC
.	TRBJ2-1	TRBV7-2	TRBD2	CASSLNSGGAAYEQFF	TGTGCCAGCAGCTTAAATAGCGGGGGGGCCGCCTATGAGCAGTTCTTC
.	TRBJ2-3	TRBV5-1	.	CASSWDRARDTQYF	TGCGCCAGCAGCTGGGATCGGGCGAGAGATACGCAGTATTTT
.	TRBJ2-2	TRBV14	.	CASSQVILGELFF	TGTGCCAGCAGCCAAGTAATACTCGGGGAGCTGTTTTTT
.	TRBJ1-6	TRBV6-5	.	CASSDWAYNSPLHF	TGTGCCAGCAGTGATTGGGCGTATAATTCACCCCTCCACTTT
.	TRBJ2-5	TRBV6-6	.	CASSRIQETQYF	TGTGCCAGCAGTAGAATTCAAGAGACCCAGTACTTC
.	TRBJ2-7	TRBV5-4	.	CASSWAQQGPHEQYF	TGTGCCAGCAGCTGGGCCCAACAGGGCCCACACGAGCAGTACTTC
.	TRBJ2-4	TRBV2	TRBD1	CASRDRNFLAKNIQYF	TGTGCCAGCAGGGACAGGAACTTTCTAGCCAAAAACATTCAGTACTTC
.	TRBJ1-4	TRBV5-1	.	CASSFGTLMENEKLFF	TGCGCCAGCAGCTTCGGGACGCTCATGGAAAATGAAAAACTGTTTTTT
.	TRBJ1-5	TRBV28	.	CASSLGGATNQPQHF	TGTGCCAGCAGTCTAGGGGGGGCAACCAATCAGCCCCAGCATTTT
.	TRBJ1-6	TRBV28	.	CASSAQRGFGNSPLHF	TGTGCCAGCAGTGCCCAGCGGGGATTTGGTAATTCACCCCTCCACTTT
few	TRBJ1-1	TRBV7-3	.	CASSLGRNTEAFF	TGTGCCAGCAGCTTAGGACGGAACACTGAAGCTTTCTTT